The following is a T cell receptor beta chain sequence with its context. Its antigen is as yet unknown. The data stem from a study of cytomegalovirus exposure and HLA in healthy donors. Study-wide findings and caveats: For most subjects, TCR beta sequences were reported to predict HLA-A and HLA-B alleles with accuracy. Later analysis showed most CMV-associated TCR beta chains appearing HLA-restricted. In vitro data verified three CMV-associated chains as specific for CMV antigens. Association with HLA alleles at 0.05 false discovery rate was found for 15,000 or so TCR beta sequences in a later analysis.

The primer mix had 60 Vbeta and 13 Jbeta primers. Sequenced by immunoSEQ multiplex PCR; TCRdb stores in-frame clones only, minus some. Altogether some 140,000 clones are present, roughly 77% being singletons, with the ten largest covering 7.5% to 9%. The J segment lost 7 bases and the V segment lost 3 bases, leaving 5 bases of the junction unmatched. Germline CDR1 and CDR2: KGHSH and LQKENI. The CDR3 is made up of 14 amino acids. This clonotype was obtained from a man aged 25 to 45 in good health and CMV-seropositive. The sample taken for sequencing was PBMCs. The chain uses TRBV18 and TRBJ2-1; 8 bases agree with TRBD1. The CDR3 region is CASSPDRARNEQFF. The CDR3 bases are TGTGCCAGCTCACCGGACAGGGCGCGGAATGAGCAGTTCTTC.